The clone carrying this TCR beta chain was found many times. The antigen is undetermined. Among ophthalmopathy patients, the Clinical Activity Score reached at least 3, the NOSPECS grade reached at least 4, and duration remained under 3 months. This entry is derived from a study of T cells in Graves' hyperthyroidism and ophthalmopathy. Germline CDR1 is GTSNPN and CDR2 is SVGIG (reference sequence). J gave up 2 bases and V 0 bases, and 5 bases lay outside the gene matches. The length of the CDR3 is 15 residues. Study-wide findings and caveats: The authors' 13 V-J model separated ophthalmopathy from stable hyperthyroidism.

RNA transcripts served as the template for amplifying TCR beta CDR3 regions. An initial round of RT-PCR targeting the TCR CDR3 relied on the HTBI primer set. Via MiXCR, TCRdb re-called the multiplex PCR reads, giving one row per CDR3 protein. Of about 300,000 distinct CDR3 sequences listed, around 19% were seen once; the top ten hold 39%. What was sequenced was blood. The clonotype comes from a man aged 45 to 65 with Graves' ophthalmopathy. V gene TRBV30 combines with J gene TRBJ2-7, with 9 bases matching TRBD1. Written as DNA, the CDR3 is TGTGCCTGGAGTGTAGGAACAGGGGGCGCCTACGAGCAGTACTTC. It codes for CAWSVGTGGAYEQYF.